A selection of T cell receptor beta chains follows, all from one sample in a study of tumor-infiltrating lymphocytes in localized non-small cell lung cancer. TCRdb's table, derived via immunoSEQ multiplex PCR, lists solely in-frame clones and lacks some. In the table there are approximately 12,000 clones, about 82% of which are singletons. Specimen: uninvolved lung tissue not adjacent to the tumor. Receptors were obtained from a human donor with non-small cell lung cancer. Each CDR3 is given with its conserved first and last residue. The D gene is left open where the match is weak. Not every row has a clone size; where given, it reads once, few, many or a size class.

D | size | J | V | DNA | CDR3
TRBD1 | few | TRBJ2-3 | TRBV5-5 | TGTGCCAGCAGCCTCCAGGGACAGGGAAGTTTGGGTACGCAGTATTTT | CASSLQGQGSLGTQYF
NA | NA | TRBJ2-7 | TRBV5-6 | TGTGCCAGCAGCTTGGGGTCGGGGATCCGCTACGAGCAGTACTTC | CASSLGSGIRYEQYF
NA | NA | TRBJ1-1 | TRBV30 | TGTGCCTGGAAGCGACCCAACACTGAAGCTTTCTTT | CAWKRPNTEAFF
NA | NA | TRBJ2-3 | TRBV12-5 | TGTGCTAGTGGTTCCCTAGTAGATACGCAGTATTTT | CASGSLVDTQYF
TRBD1 | NA | TRBJ1-2 | TRBV6-1 | TGTGCCAGCAGGGACAGGGGAACGCCGGGTGTCGGCTACACCTTC | CASRDRGTPGVGYTF
NA | NA | TRBJ1-2 | TRBV5-6 | TGTGCCAGCAGCTCTCGACCCTATGGCTACACCTTC | CASSSRPYGYTF
TRBD1 | NA | TRBJ1-5 | TRBV5-4 | TGTGCCAGCAGCTTAGGGACAGGGAGGGACAATCAGCCCCAGCATTTT | CASSLGTGRDNQPQHF
TRBD1 | NA | TRBJ1-1 | TRBV4-3 | TGCGCCAGCAGCCAAGATACCAGGGGGATCACTGAAGCTTTCTTT | CASSQDTRGITEAFF
TRBD2 | NA | TRBJ2-5 | TRBV5-6 | TGTGCCAGCAGCTTCCCTAGGACTAGCGGGGGCCTGCTGGGGACCCAGTACTTC | CASSFPRTSGGLLGTQYF
TRBD2 | NA | TRBJ2-3 | TRBV7-2 | TGTGCCAGCAGCTTAGGGTTAGCGGGGGGAGCCTCGGATACGCAGTATTTT | CASSLGLAGGASDTQYF
NA | NA | TRBJ2-3 | TRBV7-2 | TGTGCCAGCAGCTCCCTAGCGTCTAGCACAGATACGCAGTATTTT | CASSSLASSTDTQYF
TRBD2 | once | TRBJ2-1 | TRBV12-5 | TGTGCTAGTGGTCCCTCCTCTGGACTAGCGGGGTACAATGAGCAGTTCTTC | CASGPSSGLAGYNEQFF
TRBD1 | once | TRBJ2-2 | TRBV5-1 | TGCGCCAGCAGGTTGGGACAGGAGAACACCGGGGAGCTGTTTTTT | CASRLGQENTGELFF
NA | NA | TRBJ1-2 | TRBV6-5 | TGTGCCACCCAAGAGGACGAGGGGACTGGCTACACCTTC | CATQEDEGTGYTF
NA | NA | TRBJ1-5 | TRBV5-5 | TGTGCCAGCAGCGTACAGGGAGATCCGCATCAGCCCCAGCATTTT | CASSVQGDPHQPQHF
TRBD1 | NA | TRBJ1-2 | TRBV10-2 | TGCGCCAGCAGTAGAGACAGGGGGGGCGGCTACACCTTC | CASSRDRGGGYTF
NA | NA | TRBJ1-5 | TRBV7-2 | TGTGCCAGCAGCTTTTCCGGGACAAACAATCAGCCCCAGCATTTT | CASSFSGTNNQPQHF
NA | NA | TRBJ1-1 | TRBV5-4 | TGTGCCAGCAGCTTGGAGGTTCGGGTAACTGAAGCTTTCTTT | CASSLEVRVTEAFF
TRBD1 | few | TRBJ1-4 | TRBV19 | TGTGCCAGTAGTCATCGGACAGGGGCCACAACTAATGAAAAACTGTTTTTT | CASSHRTGATTNEKLFF
NA | NA | TRBJ2-1 | TRBV5-1 | TGCGCCAGCAGCCCGCAGGGGACCAATGAGCAGTTCTTC | CASSPQGTNEQFF
TRBD2 | NA | TRBJ2-3 | TRBV7-2 | TGTGCCAGCAGCTTACTGGCGGGGGGCTCGAGGACAGATACGCAGTATTTT | CASSLLAGGSRTDTQYF
NA | once | TRBJ2-5 | TRBV19 | TGTGCCAGTAGTACAGGGGAGACCCAGTACTTC | CASSTGETQYF
NA | NA | TRBJ1-2 | TRBV30 | TGTGCCTGGAGCCCGCAGGGCGGTGGCTACACCTTC | CAWSPQGGGYTF
TRBD1 | few | TRBJ1-2 | TRBV2 | TGTGCCACCGACGGAGGACAGGAAAACTATGGCTACACCTTC | CATDGGQENYGYTF
NA | few | TRBJ1-2 | TRBV4-1 | TGCGCCAGCAGCCAAGTAGCTAACTATGGCTACACCTTC | CASSQVANYGYTF
TRBD1 | once | TRBJ1-3 | TRBV12-5 | TGTGCTAGTGGTACCGGACAGGGGGGAAACACCATATATTTT | CASGTGQGGNTIYF
TRBD1 | NA | TRBJ2-7 | TRBV6-1 | TGTGCCAGCAGTGAAGGTTCCGGGACAGGCCCGTACGAGCAGTACTTC | CASSEGSGTGPYEQYF
NA | few | TRBJ1-2 | TRBV4-3 | TGCGCCAGCAGCCAAGACGGTACGGGGGCTTACTATGGCTACACCTTC | CASSQDGTGAYYGYTF